This record concerns one T cell receptor (beta chain) sequence. Its antigen is not known. This entry comes from a study of blood T cells in healthy people across ages. Whole-study findings and limits: Total diversity from one million sequenced T cells was likely underestimated. Observed TCR beta diversity per million T cells went down as age went up. This fall followed a roughly linear course with age. A strong correlation was seen between TCR beta diversity and naive T cell percentage. In long-lived donors, naive CD4+ cell counts and diversity exceeded those of aged donors.

Primed by a sample-barcoded 5' primer and a J-beta primer mix, a second PCR proceeded for about 7 to 11 cycles. Via MiXCR, TCRdb re-called the 5' RACE reads, giving one row per CDR3 protein. The repertoire holds about 640,000 distinct CDR3 sequences, with approximately 59% as singletons. The V gene end was trimmed by 5 bases and the J gene end by 2 bases; junction bases not matched to a gene: 8. The germline CDR1 and CDR2 sequences are SGHRS and YFSETQ. CDR3 length equals 18 residues. The sequence was obtained from a man aged 55 to 70 in good health. V is TRBV5-1 and J is TRBJ2-1, with TRBD2 matching 15 bases. Specimen: blood. The CDR3 region is CASSRGLAGGEPYNEQFF. In DNA form, the CDR3 reads TGCGCCAGCAGTCGAGGACTAGCGGGGGGGGAGCCCTACAATGAGCAGTTCTTC.